This T cell receptor beta chain was profiled in a study of T cells in Graves' hyperthyroidism and ophthalmopathy. Those patients with uncontrolled infection, other autoimmune disease, pregnancy or lactation were excluded. Amplification yielded TCR beta CDR3 regions, with RNA transcripts as the source. First-round RT-PCR of the TCR CDR3 relied on the HTBI primer set. TCRdb independently ran MiXCR on the multiplex PCR reads; one entry per CDR3 protein. The repertoire has about 500,000 distinct CDR3 sequences, roughly 15% of them found once; the top ten carry approximately 30%. This clonotype was recorded at least ten times. Its antigen is undetermined. Broader study findings: Most clonotypes that expanded in the thyroid above 0.001 also showed up in blood. A model of 13 V-J pairs discriminated ophthalmopathy from stable hyperthyroidism.

The receptor's source is a woman in her 30s with Graves' ophthalmopathy. The specimen sequenced was blood.

The DNA for the CDR3 is TGTGCCAGCAGCTTTTCGCGGGGGGCCTACGAGCAGTACTTC. Encoded protein: CASSFSRGAYEQYF. The chain carries TRBV11-2 and TRBJ2-7, with 8 bases matching TRBD2. The CDR3 is 14 amino acids. V gave up 3 bases and J gave up 2 bases; unmatched junction bases: 3. The germline V gene has CDR1 SGHAT and CDR2 FQNNGV.